Many counts were recorded for the clone carrying this TCR beta chain. This record belongs to a study of blood T cells in healthy people across ages. Combining a sample-barcoded 5' primer with a J-beta primer mix, a second PCR ran for roughly 7 to 11 cycles. TCRdb ran MiXCR on the 5' RACE reads and lists one entry per CDR3 protein. The data contain about 840,000 distinct CDR3 sequences, 25% to 35% of them singletons. Per sample, a minimum of 6.5 million PBMCs were isolated. Germline V gives CDR1 DFQATT, CDR2 SNEGSKA (reference sequence). The trim removed 3 bases at V and 7 bases at J, leaving 5 bases unmatched. CDR3 length equals 13 residues. These data were also reused for a study on T cells of mothers and their children. That study adds: A few healthy Caucasian mothers and their six children were the donors. Sample barcodes and 2-4 random nucleotides came from the second PCR's M1S primer.

This clonotype was sampled from a woman aged 35 to 49 in good health. Input material: blood. This chain joins TRBV20-1 and TRBJ2-1; TRBD2 matches 8 bases. The CDR3 loop reads CSASGGALNEQFF. CDR3 DNA sequence: TGCAGTGCTAGCGGGGGGGCCCTGAATGAGCAGTTCTTC.